Listed below are T cell receptor beta chains from one sample, sequenced in a study of cytotoxic CD8 clonotypes in ibrutinib-treated CLL. The protocol was immunoSEQ multiplex PCR, while the TCRdb copy is restricted to in-frame clones and leaves out a portion. The sample includes under 150,000 clones, under 90% of them seen just once. Sequencing used PBMCs, obtained after 24 months of ibrutinib treatment. The source is a human donor with chronic lymphocytic leukemia. CDR3s include the opening cysteine and the closing phenylalanine or tryptophan. The D gene is left open where the match is weak. Expanded clones get a size class; other rows say once, few or many, or leave the size out.

size: -
V: TRBV5-1
D: -
J: TRBJ2-3
CDR3: CASSFGLAGPRTDTQYF
DNA: TGCGCCAGCAGCTTCGGGCTGGCTGGCCCCCGCACAGATACGCAGTATTTT

size: -
V: TRBV27
D: -
J: TRBJ1-4
CDR3: CASGEAGNEKLFF
DNA: TGTGCCAGCGGCGAGGCGGGTAATGAAAAACTGTTTTTT

size: -
V: TRBV28
D: TRBD1
J: TRBJ1-3
CDR3: CASTAGTGLRGGNTIYF
DNA: TGTGCCAGCACTGCCGGGACAGGGTTAAGGGGTGGAAACACCATATATTTT

size: -
V: TRBV6-1
D: -
J: TRBJ2-1
CDR3: CASSENTAYNEQFF
DNA: TGTGCCAGCAGTGAAAATACGGCATACAATGAGCAGTTCTTC

size: -
V: TRBV7-8
D: TRBD1
J: TRBJ2-4
CDR3: CASSPGQGGLKGENIQYF
DNA: TGTGCCAGCAGCCCGGGACAGGGGGGCTTGAAGGGCGAAAACATTCAGTACTTC

size: -
V: TRBV5-4
D: TRBD1
J: TRBJ2-5
CDR3: CASSLDVRGLKRETQYF
DNA: TGTGCCAGCAGCTTGGATGTCAGGGGGCTGAAGAGGGAGACCCAGTACTTC

size: -
V: TRBV7-2
D: -
J: TRBJ2-3
CDR3: CASSYGGPDTQYF
DNA: TGTGCCAGCAGCTATGGGGGGCCAGATACGCAGTATTTT

size: -
V: TRBV6-5
D: -
J: TRBJ1-5
CDR3: CASSSNQPQHF
DNA: TGTGCCAGCAGTTCGAATCAGCCCCAGCATTTT

size: -
V: TRBV4-3
D: -
J: TRBJ2-7
CDR3: CASSQGRDIAEQYF
DNA: TGCGCCAGCAGCCAGGGCCGGGACATCGCTGAGCAGTACTTC

size: few
V: TRBV10-2
D: -
J: TRBJ2-5
CDR3: CASSESRRLQTQYF
DNA: TGCGCCAGCAGTGAATCCAGGCGGCTACAGACCCAGTACTTC

size: -
V: TRBV9
D: TRBD1
J: TRBJ2-4
CDR3: CASSAFRDRENIQYF
DNA: TGTGCCAGCAGCGCCTTCCGGGACAGAGAAAACATTCAGTACTTC

size: -
V: TRBV7-8
D: TRBD2
J: TRBJ2-3
CDR3: CASGSGGPSDTQYF
DNA: TGTGCCAGCGGATCGGGGGGGCCATCAGATACGCAGTATTTT

size: -
V: TRBV10-3
D: -
J: TRBJ1-5
CDR3: CAISETGPSSNQPQHF
DNA: TGTGCCATCAGTGAGACGGGACCTTCTAGCAATCAGCCCCAGCATTTT

size: -
V: TRBV6-6
D: -
J: TRBJ2-7
CDR3: CATVNLQGLSYEQYF
DNA: TGTGCCACCGTGAACTTACAGGGTTTGTCCTACGAGCAGTACTTC

size: -
V: TRBV30
D: -
J: TRBJ2-7
CDR3: CAWSFLIYEQYF
DNA: TGTGCCTGGAGTTTTCTCATCTACGAGCAGTACTTC

size: -
V: TRBV5-1
D: -
J: TRBJ2-1
CDR3: CASSVNSDEQFF
DNA: TGCGCCAGCAGCGTAAACAGCGATGAGCAGTTCTTC

size: few
V: TRBV5-4
D: -
J: TRBJ1-6
CDR3: CASSDRSSYNSPLHF
DNA: TGTGCCAGCAGCGACAGGAGCTCCTATAATTCACCCCTCCACTTT

size: -
V: TRBV4-1
D: -
J: TRBJ1-3
CDR3: CASSQEIRGFYGNTIYF
DNA: TGCGCCAGCAGCCAAGAAATTCGGGGTTTCTATGGAAACACCATATATTTT

size: once
V: TRBV10-2
D: TRBD1
J: TRBJ1-4
CDR3: CASSEGQGEKLFF
DNA: TGCGCCAGCAGTGAAGGACAGGGAGAAAAACTGTTTTTT

size: -
V: TRBV7-2
D: -
J: TRBJ2-3
CDR3: CASSFQGFTDTQYF
DNA: TGTGCCAGCAGCTTCCAGGGGTTCACAGATACGCAGTATTTT

size: few
V: TRBV19
D: TRBD1
J: TRBJ1-6
CDR3: CASSNYGQGAVSPLHF
DNA: TGTGCCAGTAGTAATTATGGACAGGGGGCTGTATCACCCCTCCACTTT

size: -
V: TRBV28
D: -
J: TRBJ2-1
CDR3: CASSTGTLSEFF
DNA: TGTGCCAGCAGCACTGGGACCCTTAGCGAGTTCTTC

size: -
V: TRBV11-2
D: TRBD1
J: TRBJ2-5
CDR3: CASSLLITGTGGQETQYF
DNA: TGTGCCAGCAGCCTACTTATCACCGGGACAGGGGGGCAAGAGACCCAGTACTTC

size: -
V: TRBV9
D: TRBD1
J: TRBJ2-5
CDR3: CASSAGQGFHETQYF
DNA: TGTGCCAGCAGCGCCGGACAGGGATTTCACGAGACCCAGTACTTC

size: -
V: TRBV9
D: TRBD1
J: TRBJ2-7
CDR3: CASSRTGGRRDEQYF
DNA: TGTGCCAGCAGCCGGACAGGGGGCCGGCGGGACGAGCAGTACTTC

size: -
V: TRBV5-4
D: TRBD2
J: TRBJ2-3
CDR3: CASSKRGGADTQYF
DNA: TGTGCCAGCAGCAAGCGGGGGGGCGCAGATACGCAGTATTTT

size: once
V: TRBV19
D: TRBD1
J: TRBJ1-3
CDR3: CASSITRTGAGNTIYF
DNA: TGTGCCAGTAGTATCACCCGGACAGGTGCTGGAAACACCATATATTTT

size: once
V: TRBV19
D: -
J: TRBJ1-5
CDR3: CASSVHSINQPQHF
DNA: TGTGCCAGTAGTGTTCACTCAATAAATCAGCCCCAGCATTTT

size: -
V: TRBV7-2
D: -
J: TRBJ1-2
CDR3: CASSLAKGTSGGYTF
DNA: TGTGCCAGCAGCTTAGCGAAGGGTACCTCTGGTGGCTACACCTTC

size: -
V: TRBV30
D: -
J: TRBJ1-6
CDR3: CAWSVRSTTSNSPLHF
DNA: TGTGCCTGGAGTGTACGTTCAACAACATCAAATTCACCCCTCCACTTT

size: -
V: TRBV4-3
D: -
J: TRBJ1-3
CDR3: CASSQDPGLAGNTIYF
DNA: TGCGCCAGCAGCCAAGACCCCGGTCTCGCTGGAAACACCATATATTTT

size: -
V: TRBV12-2
D: -
J: TRBJ1-4
CDR3: CASRLGSGTTPTTNEKLFF
DNA: TGTGCAAGTCGCTTAGGGTCTGGGACTACCCCCACAACTAATGAAAAACTGTTTTTT

size: -
V: TRBV20-1
D: -
J: TRBJ2-5
CDR3: CSAQDQETQYF
DNA: TGCAGTGCTCAAGACCAAGAGACCCAGTACTTC

size: -
V: TRBV5-1
D: -
J: TRBJ1-1
CDR3: CASSSDGGATEAFF
DNA: TGCGCCAGCAGCTCGGACGGGGGCGCGACTGAAGCTTTCTTT

size: -
V: TRBV29-1
D: -
J: TRBJ2-2
CDR3: CSVRPNTGELFF
DNA: TGCAGCGTGAGACCGAACACCGGGGAGCTGTTTTTT

size: -
V: TRBV2
D: TRBD2
J: TRBJ2-3
CDR3: CASMRGGSTDTQYF
DNA: TGTGCCAGCATGCGGGGGGGAAGCACAGATACGCAGTATTTT

size: -
V: TRBV15
D: -
J: TRBJ1-4
CDR3: CATSRGRGNLEKLFF
DNA: TGTGCCACCAGCAGAGGCCGAGGAAACCTTGAAAAACTGTTTTTT

size: few
V: TRBV19
D: -
J: TRBJ1-6
CDR3: CASSQGGNSPLHF
DNA: TGTGCCAGTAGTCAAGGCGGAAATTCACCCCTCCACTTT

size: -
V: TRBV5-6
D: -
J: TRBJ2-7
CDR3: CASSLEGGALDEQYF
DNA: TGTGCCAGCAGCTTGGAGGGGGGCGCCCTAGACGAGCAGTACTTC

size: -
V: TRBV6-6
D: -
J: TRBJ2-7
CDR3: CASSYSNLYEQYF
DNA: TGTGCCAGCAGTTACTCGAATCTTTACGAGCAGTACTTC

size: -
V: TRBV7-9
D: TRBD1
J: TRBJ1-2
CDR3: CASSPGQGNYGYTF
DNA: TGTGCCAGCAGCCCCGGACAGGGCAACTATGGCTACACCTTC

size: -
V: TRBV5-1
D: TRBD1
J: TRBJ1-1
CDR3: CASRPGTGLMTEAFF
DNA: TGCGCCAGCAGGCCCGGGACAGGGTTGATGACTGAAGCTTTCTTT

size: -
V: TRBV6-5
D: -
J: TRBJ2-7
CDR3: CASSYSRGNRVEQYF
DNA: TGTGCCAGCAGTTACTCCCGAGGCAACAGGGTCGAGCAGTACTTC

size: once
V: TRBV28
D: -
J: TRBJ1-6
CDR3: CASRLEHFINSPLHF
DNA: TGTGCCAGCAGACTCGAACACTTTATCAATTCACCCCTCCACTTT

size: -
V: TRBV7-8
D: -
J: TRBJ1-2
CDR3: CASSSQGGGYTF
DNA: TGTGCCAGCAGCTCCCAGGGAGGTGGCTACACCTTC

size: once
V: TRBV7-2
D: TRBD2
J: TRBJ2-1
CDR3: CASRTGLAGVNEQFF
DNA: TGTGCCAGCAGGACAGGACTAGCGGGGGTGAATGAGCAGTTCTTC

size: -
V: TRBV6-6
D: TRBD1
J: TRBJ2-1
CDR3: CASSANLRQGLNEQFF
DNA: TGTGCCAGCAGTGCAAACCTTCGACAGGGGTTAAATGAGCAGTTCTTC

size: -
V: TRBV10-3
D: TRBD1
J: TRBJ2-1
CDR3: CATNRDRANNEQFF
DNA: TGTGCCACCAACCGGGACAGGGCAAACAATGAGCAGTTCTTC

size: -
V: TRBV11-2
D: -
J: TRBJ2-6
CDR3: CASSLTGSGANVLTF
DNA: TGTGCCAGCAGCTTGACAGGCTCTGGGGCCAACGTCCTGACTTTC

size: -
V: TRBV30
D: -
J: TRBJ1-1
CDR3: CAWGWGGSGAFEAFF
DNA: TGTGCCTGGGGCTGGGGCGGGTCAGGGGCATTTGAAGCTTTCTTT

size: -
V: TRBV9
D: -
J: TRBJ2-6
CDR3: CASSVTDSGANVLTF
DNA: TGTGCCAGCAGCGTTACTGACTCTGGGGCCAACGTCCTGACTTTC

size: -
V: TRBV30
D: -
J: TRBJ2-7
CDR3: CAWTPWGRVVNEQYF
DNA: TGTGCCTGGACACCCTGGGGGCGAGTAGTAAACGAGCAGTACTTC

size: -
V: TRBV30
D: -
J: TRBJ2-6
CDR3: CAWRRGRVRSGANVLTF
DNA: TGTGCCTGGAGGCGGGGCAGGGTTCGTTCTGGGGCCAACGTCCTGACTTTC

size: -
V: TRBV29-1
D: -
J: TRBJ2-5
CDR3: CSVAIETQYF
DNA: TGCAGCGTTGCCATAGAGACCCAGTACTTC

size: -
V: TRBV11-2
D: TRBD1
J: TRBJ1-1
CDR3: CASSPTGGTMNTEAFF
DNA: TGTGCCAGCAGTCCTACAGGGGGGACCATGAACACTGAAGCTTTCTTT